Presented here are 23 T cell receptor beta chains from one specimen sequenced in a study of Graves' ophthalmopathy and Graves' hyperthyroidism. Amplification targeted the TCR beta CDR3 regions, with RNA transcripts as the source material. RT-PCR with HTBI primers came first, then second-round multiplex PCR. TCRdb reprocessed the multiplex PCR reads with MiXCR, giving one entry per CDR3 protein. This sample has a few hundred thousand distinct CDR3 sequences, with under 40% found just once. The specimen was peripheral blood or thyroid tissue (not recorded which). The receptors come from an adult man with Graves' hyperthyroidism.

Ten or more counts support this clonotype. The chain carries TRBV11-1 and TRBJ1-1; no reliable D call. Trimming left V 6 bases short and J 1 base short, with 9 bases between. The CDR3 has 13 residues. From germline, CDR1 is SGHAT and CDR2 FQDESV (reference sequence). The CDR3 DNA sequence: TGTGCCAGCAGGTTACGCGGGAACACTGAAGCTTTCTTT. It translates to CASRLRGNTEAFF. Full variable domain (remainder filled in from reference TRBV11-1 and TRBJ1-1): EAEVAQSPRYKITEKSQAVAFWCDPISGHATLYWYRQILGQGPELLVQFQDESVVDDSQLPKDRFSAERLKGVDSTLKIQPAELGDSAMYLCASRLRGNTEAFFGQGTRLTVV.

This clonotype was seen at least ten times. The V call is TRBV6-5, the J call TRBJ2-2, with 10 bases identical to TRBD2. This CDR3 is built from 14 residues. Germline CDR1 is MNHEY and CDR2 is SVGAGI. Unmatched junction bases numbered 5, after V lost 6 bases and J lost 7 bases. For the CDR3, the DNA is TGTGCCAGCAGGACGGGACTAGCGAGCGGGGAGCTGTTTTTT. Encoded protein: CASRTGLASGELFF.

Many counts were recorded for this clonotype. The chain is built from TRBV6-5 and TRBJ1-1; 10 positions match TRBD1. The germline CDR1 and CDR2 sequences are MNHEY and SVGAGI. With 0 bases clipped from V and 5 bases from J, the junction kept 6 bases outside the gene matches. The CDR3 spans 16 residues. The CDR3 sequence: CASSYSGQGKETEAFF. For the CDR3, the DNA is TGTGCCAGCAGTTACTCGGGACAGGGGAAAGAAACTGAAGCTTTCTTT.

This chain connects TRBV7-2 to TRBJ2-7, with D possibly TRBD2 on 6 matching bases. Germline CDR1 SGHTA, CDR2 FQGNSA. V lost 2 bases and J lost 4, with 12 bases in between. This CDR3 region has 14 residues. The CDR3 loop is CASSLTLGRYEQYF. In DNA, the CDR3 is TGTGCCAGCAGCTTAACTCTAGGGAGGTACGAGCAGTACTTC.

V usage is TRBV29-1 and J usage is TRBJ1-1; maybe TRBD1 (6 bases). Germline CDR1 SQVTM, CDR2 ANQGSEA. The ends were cut back, 8 bases at V and 3 bases at J, with 31 bases in the middle. The CDR3 contains 18 residues. The CDR3, as DNA: TGCAGCATAGGACTAGCGGGAGGAGACGGGGACACTTACACTGAAGCTTTCTTT. It yields the protein CSIGLAGGDGDTYTEAFF.

This clonotype showed up many times. The chain uses TRBV7-2 and TRBJ1-5; no clear D gene. This CDR3 is built from 17 residues. V lost 2 bases and J 1 base, leaving 15 bases between the germline ends. The V gene's germline CDR1 is SGHTA and CDR2 FQGNSA. CDR3 nucleotide sequence: TGTGCCAGCAGCTTAATTGGAGGCGGGATAAGCAATCAGCCCCAGCATTTT. It specifies CASSLIGGGISNQPQHF.

Concerning this clonotype: No conserved phenylalanine or tryptophan is present at the end of the CDR3, so a read error is the likely explanation. The chain couples TRBV7-8 to TRBJ2-7; D gene uncertain. CDR1 is SGHVS and CDR2 is FQNEAQ in the germline V gene. The CDR3 is 15 amino acids. V was shortened by 3 bases and J by 1 base, with 13 bases between the two germline ends. Here the CDR3 DNA reads TGTGCCAGCAGCTTGATGGGCATATCTTCCTACGAGCAGTACTTA. Amino acids: CASSLMGISSYEQYL.

The rearrangement joins TRBV2 to TRBJ2-5; D may correspond to TRBD1 or TRBD2 (5 bases each). Trimming left V 1 base short and J 1 base short, with 13 bases between. This CDR3 comprises 16 residues. Germline values: CDR1 SNHLY, CDR2 FYNNEI. The CDR3 is CASSEGGRRPQETQYF. The CDR3 nucleotides read TGTGCCAGCAGTGAAGGGGGACGAAGGCCCCAAGAGACCCAGTACTTC.

J is TRBJ1-3 and V is TRBV29-1, with D maybe TRBD1 (5 bases). V was cut by 7 bases and J by 3 bases, with 13 bases left in between. The CDR3 sequence is 13 residues long. CDR1 SQVTM and CDR2 ANQGSEA come from the germline V gene. In DNA, the CDR3 is TGCAGCGCTGATGCAGGGTTTGGAAACACCATATATTTT. Residues: CSADAGFGNTIYF.

On this clonotype itself: A junction end diverges from the germline sequence, so it may reflect a read error. V and J are TRBV6-1 and TRBJ2-2; D ambiguous. The CDR3 spans 14 residues. CDR1 and CDR2 (germline): MNHNS, SASEGT. CDR3 in amino acids: CASREAPGTGELFF. The CDR3 bases are TGTGCCAGCAGAGAAGCCCCGGGTACCGGGGAGCTGTTTTTT.

Only a few counts were recorded for this clonotype. The chain combines TRBV12-3 or TRBV12-4 with TRBJ2-2; 9 bases match TRBD1. This CDR3 contains 15 residues. V shed 6 bases and J 2 bases; nucleotides not matched to a gene: 4. This chain's CDR3 is CASRLTGGNTGELFF. CDR3 DNA: TGTGCCAGCAGGCTGACAGGGGGAAACACCGGGGAGCTGTTTTTT.

Ten or more counts support this clonotype. The chain carries TRBV3-1 and TRBJ1-1; no reliable D call. Germline CDR1 LGHDT, CDR2 YNNKEL (reference sequence). This CDR3 has 13 amino acids. Deletions cut 1 base from V and 11 bases from J, with 14 bases between. As DNA, the CDR3 is TGTGCCAGCAGCCAAGTATCCGGGCTGCGGGCTTTCTTT. Its translation: CASSQVSGLRAFF. The full variable domain, its missing parts supplied by reference TRBV3-1 and TRBJ1-1, is DTAVSQTPKYLVTQMGNDKSIKCEQNLGHDTMYWYKQDSKKFLKIMFSYNNKELIINETVPNRFSPKSPDKAHLNLHINSLELGDSAVYFCASSQVSGLRAFFGQGTRLTVV.

For this clonotype: With a much larger clone just one base away, this may be a read error. The rearrangement uses TRBV12-3 or TRBV12-4 and TRBJ1-1; TRBD1 aligns across 8 bases. This CDR3 has 14 residues. CDR3 nucleotide sequence: TGTACTAGTGGTCAGGACAGGGTTGGGGGTGAAGCTTTCTTT. This codes for CTSGQDRVGGEAFF.

This clonotype was recorded many times. V is TRBV14 and J is TRBJ1-4; D is possibly TRBD1 (6 bases). The CDR3 is 16 residues long. Trimming cost V 1 base and J 8 bases, with 17 bases left between them. CDR1 and CDR2 (germline): SGHDN, FVKESK. DNA for the CDR3: TGTGCCAGCAGCCAAGGTCCCCTGGACAGAAGCGAAAAACTGTTTTTT. The encoded protein is CASSQGPLDRSEKLFF. The full variable domain, its missing parts supplied by reference TRBV14 and TRBJ1-4, is EAGVTQFPSHSVIEKGQTVTLRCDPISGHDNLYWYRRVMGKEIKFLLHFVKESKQDESGMPNNRFLAERTGGTYSTLKVQPAELEDSGVYFCASSQGPLDRSEKLFFGSGTQLSVL.

The chain recombines TRBV15 with TRBJ1-5, with TRBD1 matching 8 bases. The germline V gene encodes CDR1 LNHNV and CDR2 YYDKDF (reference sequence). This CDR3 is 14 amino acids long. Trimming removed 3 bases from V and 4 bases from J; junction bases left unmatched: 2. CDR3: CATSSWTGNQPQHF. As DNA, the CDR3 is TGTGCCACCAGCAGCTGGACAGGGAATCAGCCCCAGCATTTT.

The sample holds many counts of this clonotype. V gene TRBV2 combines with J gene TRBJ1-6; TRBD1 matches at 8 bases. The CDR3 runs to 17 residues. Trimming at V came to 1 base and at J to 9 bases, leaving 11 bases not matched to a gene. The V gene's germline CDR1 is SNHLY and CDR2 FYNNEI. The CDR3 sequence is CASSEVRQGANISPLHF. The CDR3 coding sequence is TGTGCCAGCAGTGAAGTGAGGCAGGGGGCTAATATTTCACCCCTCCACTTT. The full variable domain, completed using reference TRBV2 and TRBJ1-6, is EPEVTQTPSHQVTQMGQEVILRCVPISNHLYFYWYRQILGQKVEFLVSFYNNEISEKSEIFDDQFSVERPDGSNFTLKIRSTKLEDSAMYFCASSEVRQGANISPLHFGNGTRLTVT.

V gene TRBV7-2 combines with J gene TRBJ2-3, with 7 nucleotides matching TRBD1. V trimming: 5 bases; J trimming: 7 bases; junction bases outside the gene matches: 12. The CDR3 loop spans 15 amino acids. CDR1 and CDR2 from the germline V gene are SGHTA and FQGNSA. The CDR3 protein is CASSQTAVTGNTQYF. The CDR3 bases are TGTGCCAGCAGCCAGACAGCGGTGACAGGGAATACGCAGTATTTT. Full variable domain (rest looked up from reference TRBV7-2 and TRBJ2-3): GAGVSQSPSNKVTEKGKDVELRCDPISGHTALYWYRQSLGQGLEFLIYFQGNSAPDKSGLPSDRFSAERTGGSVSTLTIQRTQQEDSAVYLCASSQTAVTGNTQYFGPGTRLTVL.

This rearrangement joins TRBV15 to TRBJ1-2; D is possibly TRBD1 (5 bases). V was trimmed by 0 bases and J by 4 bases, leaving 12 bases between them. The CDR3 totals 15 residues. Germline loops: CDR1 LNHNV, CDR2 YYDKDF (reference sequence). The CDR3 DNA reads as TGTGCCACCAGCAGAGACGAGTCTGGGGCCTATGGCTACACCTTC. Residues: CATSRDESGAYGYTF.

The rearrangement links TRBV6-5 to TRBJ2-7; no reliable D call. The CDR3 spans 14 residues. V gave up 8 bases and J gave up 3 bases, with 17 bases separating them. Germline CDR1 reads MNHEY; CDR2 reads SVGAGI. The CDR3 nucleotides are TGTGCCAGCTCCTATAGTACAGAGATCTACGAGCAGTACTTC. Amino acids: CASSYSTEIYEQYF.

This clonotype was found many times. This chain links TRBV20-1 with TRBJ2-5; 8 nucleotides match TRBD1. The CDR3 runs 14 residues. The J segment lost 2 bases and the V segment lost 4 bases, leaving 6 bases of the junction unmatched. From germline, CDR1 is DFQATT and CDR2 SNEGSKA (reference sequence). In nucleotides, the CDR3 is TGCAGTGCTAACGCGGGACAGGCTCAAGAGACCCAGTACTTC. It codes for CSANAGQAQETQYF.

The table lists this clonotype with many counts. One end of the junction fails to match germline, which may point to a read error. The chain recombines TRBV29-1 with TRBJ1-2; 10 bases are a match to TRBD1. The CDR3 is made up of 11 amino acids. The germline CDR1 and CDR2 sequences are SQVTM and ANQGSEA. This chain's CDR3 is CSVGRDRGLNF. The CDR3 nucleotides read TGCAGCGTTGGACGGGACAGGGGATTAAACTTC.

About this clonotype itself: Just one base apart from a much larger clone, this may be a read error. CDR3 loop: CASGATGIGELFF. For the CDR3, the DNA is TGTGCCAGCGGCGCGACAGGGATCGGGGAGCTGTTTTTT. The genes are TRBV9 and TRBJ2-2, with 7 bases matching TRBD1. Trimming removed 7 bases from V and 7 bases from J; junction bases left unmatched: 7. CDR1 is SGDLS, CDR2 YYNGEE, per germline. The CDR3 covers 13 residues.

The table lists this clonotype with many counts. The chain joins TRBV7-2 to TRBJ2-5; D possibly matches TRBD1 or TRBD2 (6 bases each). Germline assignment: CDR1 SGHTA and CDR2 FQGNSA. This CDR3 contains 15 residues. Trimming took off 1 base at V and 5 bases at J, with 14 bases between the two ends. For the CDR3, the DNA is TGTGCCAGCAGCTTAGGGATCGGGGGCTTGGAGACCCAGTACTTC. It yields the protein CASSLGIGGLETQYF.